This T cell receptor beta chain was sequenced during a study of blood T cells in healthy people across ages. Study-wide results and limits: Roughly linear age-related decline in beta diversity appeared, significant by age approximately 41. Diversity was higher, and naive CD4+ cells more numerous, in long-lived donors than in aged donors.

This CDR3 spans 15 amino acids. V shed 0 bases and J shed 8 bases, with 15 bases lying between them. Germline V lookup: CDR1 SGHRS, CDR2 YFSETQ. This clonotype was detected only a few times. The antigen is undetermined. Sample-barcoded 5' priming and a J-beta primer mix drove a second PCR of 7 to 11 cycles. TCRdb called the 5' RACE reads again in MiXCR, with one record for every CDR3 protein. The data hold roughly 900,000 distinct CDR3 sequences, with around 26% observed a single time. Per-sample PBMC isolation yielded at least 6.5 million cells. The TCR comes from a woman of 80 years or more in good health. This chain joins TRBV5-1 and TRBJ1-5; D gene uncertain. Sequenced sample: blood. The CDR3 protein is CASSLAGSPGEPQHF. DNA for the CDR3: TGCGCCAGCAGCTTGGCCGGGAGCCCTGGGGAGCCCCAGCATTTT.